This passage covers 6 T cell receptor beta chains from one sample sequenced in a study of PD-1 blockade in classical Hodgkin lymphoma. Following autologous stem cell transplantation, relapse occurred in every patient, and exposure to brentuximab vedotin varied. Clones were read by immunoSEQ multiplex PCR, and TCRdb kept only the in-frame ones, dropping some. Counted here are over 90,000 clones, nearly 90% occurring once; the ten biggest clones make up approximately 12%. The source was peripheral blood mononuclear cells (PBMCs), collected before the second cycle of nivolumab. These receptors were obtained from a human donor with classical Hodgkin lymphoma.

The chain links TRBV7-9 to TRBJ2-7, with a possible D match to TRBD2 (5 bases). Per the germline V gene, CDR1 is SEHNR and CDR2 is FQNEAQ (reference sequence). The germline V and J ends were trimmed by 2 bases and 2 bases, with 13 bases remaining between them. CDR3 length: 15 amino acids. DNA for the CDR3: TGTGCCAGCAGCTTAAGGAGATCGGGGACCTACGAGCAGTACTTC. It encodes CASSLRRSGTYEQYF.

The chain couples TRBV6-5 to TRBJ2-2; D gene ambiguous. The V end was cut by 0 bases, the J end by 2 bases, with 4 bases between. The germline CDR1 and CDR2 sequences are MNHEY and SVGAGI. CDR3 length: 14 amino acids. The CDR3 protein is CASSYSYNTGELFF. The DNA for the CDR3 is TGTGCCAGCAGTTACTCGTACAACACCGGGGAGCTGTTTTTT.

Concerning this clone itself: The germline gene is not matched at one end of the junction; a read error may be the cause. J is TRBJ1-4 and V is TRBV15, with 9 nucleotides matching TRBD1. The CDR3 extends over 15 amino acids. Germline V gene sequence: CDR1 LNHNV, CDR2 YYDKDF (reference sequence). The CDR3 nucleotides are TGTGCCACCAGCCGCCAACAGGGGGCTAAGGAAAAACTGTTTTTT. As protein: CATSRQQGAKEKLFF.

The chain is built from TRBV27 and TRBJ1-1; D is possibly TRBD1 (5 bases). V was trimmed by 0 bases and J by 8 bases, leaving 10 bases between them. The CDR3 has 13 residues. Per germline, CDR1 MNHEY and CDR2 SMNVEV (reference sequence). The CDR3 is CASSLSGGVEAFF. The CDR3 nucleotides are TGTGCCAGCAGTTTATCGGGGGGAGTGGAAGCTTTCTTT.

The CDR3 DNA follows: TGTGCCAGCAGCGTAGCTATTCTAGCCCCGGGTGAGCAGTTCTTC. This gives the protein CASSVAILAPGEQFF. The V gene is TRBV9, the J gene TRBJ2-1; weak D call: TRBD2 (5 bases). With 0 bases removed from V and 9 bases from J, the gap between germline ends came to 16 bases. In germline, CDR1 is SGDLS, CDR2 YYNGEE. The CDR3 has 15 amino acids.

The chain joins TRBV19 to TRBJ2-7, with D perhaps TRBD1 (5 bases). V lost 3 bases, J lost 4 bases, and 7 bases lay in between. This CDR3 is 12 amino acids long. Looked up from germline, CDR1 is LNHDA and CDR2 is SQIVND (reference sequence). This CDR3 reads CASSMDTYEQYF. The CDR3 region has the DNA TGTGCCAGTAGTATGGACACATACGAGCAGTACTTC.